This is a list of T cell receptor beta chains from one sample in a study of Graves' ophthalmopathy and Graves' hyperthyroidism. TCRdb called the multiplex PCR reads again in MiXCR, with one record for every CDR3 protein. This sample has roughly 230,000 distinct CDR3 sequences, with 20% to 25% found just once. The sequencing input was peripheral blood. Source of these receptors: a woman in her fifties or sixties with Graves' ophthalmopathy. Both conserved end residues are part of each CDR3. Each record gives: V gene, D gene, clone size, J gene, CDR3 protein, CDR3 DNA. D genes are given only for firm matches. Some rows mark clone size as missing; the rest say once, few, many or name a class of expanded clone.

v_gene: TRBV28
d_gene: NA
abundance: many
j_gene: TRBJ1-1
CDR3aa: CASSPPRNTEAFF
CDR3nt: TGTGCCAGCAGTCCCCCTAGGAACACTGAAGCTTTCTTT

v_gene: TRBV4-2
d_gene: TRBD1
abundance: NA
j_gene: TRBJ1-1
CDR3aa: CASSQPTGVGHTEAFF
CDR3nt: TGTGCCAGCAGCCAACCGACAGGGGTCGGGCACACTGAAGCTTTCTTT

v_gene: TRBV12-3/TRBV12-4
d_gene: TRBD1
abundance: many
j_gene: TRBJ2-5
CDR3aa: CASMLPGQKKETQYF
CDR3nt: TGTGCCAGCATGCTTCCGGGACAGAAAAAAGAGACCCAGTACTTC

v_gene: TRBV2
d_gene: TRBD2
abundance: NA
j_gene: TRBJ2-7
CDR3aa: CASSRTSLSNEQYF
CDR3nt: TGTGCCAGCAGCCGGACTAGCTTGTCCAACGAGCAGTACTTC

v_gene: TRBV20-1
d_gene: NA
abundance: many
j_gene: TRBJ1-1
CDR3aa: CSATGRDTEAFF
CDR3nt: TGCAGTGCCACCGGACGGGACACTGAAGCTTTCTTT

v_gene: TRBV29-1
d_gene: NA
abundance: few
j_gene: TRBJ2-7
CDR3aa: CSVMTTGEGEQYF
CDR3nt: TGCAGCGTTATGACGACAGGCGAGGGCGAGCAGTACTTC

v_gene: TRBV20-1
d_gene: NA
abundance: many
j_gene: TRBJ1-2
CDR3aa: CSARGGGDGYTF
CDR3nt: TGCAGTGCTAGAGGAGGAGGGGATGGCTACACCTTC

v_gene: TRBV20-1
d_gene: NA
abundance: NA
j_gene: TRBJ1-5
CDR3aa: CSASTGIEPQHF
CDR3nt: TGCAGTGCTAGTACGGGGATAGAGCCCCAGCATTTT

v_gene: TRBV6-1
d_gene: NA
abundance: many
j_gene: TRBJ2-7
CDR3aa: CASREGLVLEQYF
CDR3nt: TGTGCCAGCAGGGAGGGGCTAGTTCTCGAGCAGTACTTC

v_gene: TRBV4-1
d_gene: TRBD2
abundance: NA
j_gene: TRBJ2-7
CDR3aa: CASSQVRASGSGSRYEQYF
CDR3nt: TGCGCCAGCAGCCAAGTACGGGCTAGCGGGAGTGGGTCTCGGTACGAGCAGTACTTC